The sequence of this T cell receptor (beta chain) was determined in a study of blood T cell repertoires in COVID-19. Study details: Spain, Italy and the United States supplied samples that represented acute and convalescent COVID-19.

V lost 4 bases and J lost 1; bases outside the gene matches: 3. The CDR3 is made up of 15 amino acids. Germline loops: CDR1 SGHTA, CDR2 FQGTGA. Sequenced by immunoSEQ multiplex PCR; TCRdb stores in-frame clones only, minus some. Of roughly 110,000 clones detected, 75% to 85% appear once; the ten largest clones hold about 6.3%. This rearrangement joins TRBV7-3 to TRBJ2-2; 7 nucleotides line up with TRBD1. The sample taken for sequencing was peripheral blood. The sequence was collected from a man at least 80 years old with COVID-19, enrolled during active disease. CDR3 region: CASSSWTGNTGELFF. The CDR3 DNA is TGTGCCAGCAGCTCTTGGACAGGGAACACCGGGGAGCTGTTTTTT.